The present T cell receptor beta chain was sequenced within a study of early T cells in non-severe SARS-CoV-2 infection. For the study at large: RNA in bulk from unsorted whole blood was sequenced, and chains were unpaired.

CDR1 is LNHNV, CDR2 YYDKDF, per germline (reference sequence). Trimming cost V 8 bases and J 2 bases; bases outside gene matches: 17. The CDR3 covers 18 residues. This clonotype was seen only a few times. Separate cDNA molecules each had unique molecular identifiers attached to them. TCRdb fed the 5' RACE reads into MiXCR, producing one record per CDR3 protein. The sample has roughly 65,000 distinct CDR3 sequences, under 13% seen once. The genes are TRBV15 and TRBJ2-3; TRBD2 aligns across 9 bases. This clonotype was obtained from an adult who was a healthcare worker with PCR-confirmed SARS-CoV-2 infection or an uninfected control (not recorded which). Sequenced input: whole blood. The CDR3 loop is CATQSFSGLAESTDTQYF. The CDR3 DNA follows: TGTGCCACCCAGTCTTTTTCGGGACTAGCAGAATCCACAGATACGCAGTATTTT.